This T cell receptor (beta chain) was recovered during a study of shared clonotypes between healthy human individuals. Of note for this clone: Its antigen is currently unknown.

Study outcomes and limitations: Only blood underwent sampling, and tissue repertoires likely differ. Rarefaction demonstrated incomplete sorted-subset sequencing despite large depth.

The CD4+ fraction was divided into a CD45RA+ naive subset and a CD45RA-negative memory subset. In the original workflow: Junction-only immunoSEQ sequences carried no quality scores, so filtering differed. Clones were sequenced by immunoSEQ multiplex PCR, and TCRdb holds only the in-frame ones, with some missing. The V and J calls and the clone size are those of that table, but D and trimming were determined from the DNA. The sample lists roughly 2,300,000 clones, under 95% occurring once. Sequencing was done on a sample of naive CD4+ T cells from PBMCs. The subset was: CD45RA+ positively selected. The TCR was taken from a young man in good health. Some clones in this sample may be carry-over from other donors' samples.

CDR3 protein: CASSLRFTGANVLTF. CDR3 bases: TGTGCCAGCAGCTTACGATTCACTGGGGCCAACGTCCTGACTTTC. The chain employs TRBV7-2 and TRBJ2-6, with D unresolved. CDR1 and CDR2 (germline): SGHTA, FQGNSA. CDR3 length: 15 residues. V was trimmed by 2 bases and J by 2 bases, leaving 7 bases between them.